This is a list of T cell receptor beta chains from one sample in a study of cytomegalovirus exposure and HLA in healthy donors. Sequencing was performed with immunoSEQ multiplex PCR; in TCRdb, only in-frame clones are kept and a portion is missing. This table has tens of thousands of clones, roughly 78% appearing once. What was sequenced was PBMCs. These receptors were collected from a man aged 25-45 years in good health and CMV-seronegative. Both conserved end residues are part of each CDR3. A D gene is named only where the DNA matches it firmly. Expanded clones are given a class, and other clones once, few, many or no size at all.

j_call	d_call	v_call	clone_size	cdr3_length	cdr3_aa	cdr3_nt
TRBJ1-1	.	TRBV28	once	14	CASSLVARGTEAFF	TGTGCCAGCAGTTTAGTGGCTCGGGGCACTGAAGCTTTCTTT
TRBJ2-1	TRBD2	TRBV2	.	19	CASSEVTGMGLAGYNEQFF	TGTGCCAGCAGTGAAGTTACAGGAATGGGACTAGCGGGATACAATGAGCAGTTCTTC
TRBJ2-2	.	TRBV6-4	few	13	CASSASSTGELFF	TGTGCCAGCAGTGCGTCTAGCACCGGGGAGCTGTTTTTT
TRBJ2-4	TRBD2	TRBV19	.	18	CASTPRGGGTLAKNIQYF	TGTGCCAGTACCCCCCGAGGCGGGGGGACTTTAGCCAAAAACATTCAGTACTTC
TRBJ2-7	TRBD2	TRBV4-1	.	16	CASSQRTSGSEYEQYF	TGCGCCAGCAGTCAACGGACTAGCGGGAGTGAGTACGAGCAGTACTTC
TRBJ1-5	TRBD1	TRBV10-3	.	16	CAISEESNRGAQPQHF	TGTGCCATCAGTGAGGAATCTAACAGGGGTGCTCAGCCCCAGCATTTT
TRBJ1-5	.	TRBV12-5	.	15	CASGLGDRGFRPQHF	TGTGCTAGTGGTTTGGGAGACAGAGGATTTAGGCCCCAGCATTTT
TRBJ1-1	.	TRBV5-1	.	14	CASSKTVMNTEAFF	TGCGCCAGCAGCAAGACAGTGATGAACACTGAAGCTTTCTTT
TRBJ2-7	.	TRBV5-4	.	14	CASSLEQLTYEQYF	TGTGCCAGCAGCTTGGAACAGCTCACCTACGAGCAGTACTTC
TRBJ2-7	.	TRBV4-3	.	14	CASSQDRGPYEQYF	TGCGCCAGCAGCCAAGATCGGGGTCCCTACGAGCAGTACTTC
TRBJ1-2	TRBD1	TRBV28	.	14	CASSWGQGNYGYTF	TGTGCCAGCAGTTGGGGACAGGGGAACTATGGCTACACCTTC
TRBJ1-3	.	TRBV5-1	.	14	CASSLVGAGNTIYF	TGCGCCAGCAGCCTGGTAGGGGCTGGAAACACCATATATTTT
TRBJ2-7	TRBD2	TRBV5-1	.	15	CASSSILAGGYEQYF	TGCGCCAGCAGCTCGATACTAGCGGGGGGCTACGAGCAGTACTTC
TRBJ2-5	TRBD2	TRBV30	.	17	CAWSVRLAGGPGETQYF	TGTGCCTGGAGTGTACGACTAGCGGGAGGGCCGGGGGAGACCCAGTACTTC
TRBJ1-5	.	TRBV10-3	.	13	CAISGGVSQPQHF	TGTGCCATCAGTGGCGGGGTATCTCAGCCCCAGCATTTT
TRBJ2-1	TRBD2	TRBV5-1	.	15	CASSLVAGGYNEQFF	TGCGCCAGCAGCTTGGTAGCGGGAGGATACAATGAGCAGTTCTTC
TRBJ2-7	TRBD1	TRBV5-1	.	15	CASSLIGTGGYEQYF	TGCGCCAGCAGCCTGATTGGGACAGGGGGATACGAGCAGTACTTC
TRBJ2-7	TRBD2	TRBV25-1	.	13	CASIPSGRYEQYF	TGTGCCAGCATCCCTAGCGGGAGATACGAGCAGTACTTC
TRBJ1-2	.	TRBV23-1	.	15	CASGLMDSLSYGYTF	TGCGCCAGCGGATTGATGGACAGTTTATCCTATGGCTACACCTTC
TRBJ2-7	.	TRBV30	.	12	CAWRLALYEQYF	TGTGCCTGGAGGCTGGCCCTCTACGAGCAGTACTTC
TRBJ1-1	.	TRBV30	.	12	CAWTFSNTEAFF	TGTGCCTGGACGTTCTCGAACACTGAAGCTTTCTTT
TRBJ1-1	TRBD1	TRBV19	once	12	CASSQGFTEAFF	TGTGCCAGTTCACAGGGGTTCACTGAAGCTTTCTTT
TRBJ2-7	.	TRBV6-1	.	12	CASSELAYEQYF	TGTGCCAGCAGTGAACTCGCCTACGAGCAGTACTTC
TRBJ1-1	TRBD1	TRBV5-1	medium-sized	13	CASSSDRLDKAFF	TGCGCCAGCAGCTCGGACAGGTTAGATAAAGCTTTCTTT
TRBJ1-1	TRBD1	TRBV10-2	.	13	CASRGQGWTEAFF	TGCGCCAGCAGGGGACAGGGGTGGACTGAAGCTTTCTTT
TRBJ2-3	TRBD1	TRBV4-3	few	16	CASSQDLGQGADTQYF	TGCGCCAGCAGCCAAGACCTGGGACAGGGGGCAGATACGCAGTATTTT
TRBJ1-3	.	TRBV6-1	.	17	CASSALTLTEAGNTIYF	TGTGCCAGCAGTGCCTTAACCCTCACGGAGGCTGGAAACACCATATATTTT
TRBJ2-5	TRBD1	TRBV27	.	14	CASSPLGTVLTQYF	TGTGCCAGCAGTCCGCTTGGGACAGTTCTGACCCAGTACTTC
TRBJ1-1	.	TRBV30	.	17	CAWSARVMGGMNTEAFF	TGTGCCTGGAGCGCCAGGGTGATGGGCGGGATGAACACTGAAGCTTTCTTT
TRBJ1-6	.	TRBV5-1	.	17	CASSSIGDLGYNSPLHF	TGCGCCAGCAGCTCCATTGGAGATTTAGGCTATAATTCACCCCTCCACTTT
TRBJ2-3	TRBD2	TRBV13	.	19	CASSFGGTSGRTSTDTQYF	TGTGCCAGCAGCTTTGGGGGCACTAGCGGGAGAACCAGCACAGATACGCAGTATTTT
TRBJ2-5	.	TRBV30	.	13	CAWDRGARETQYF	TGTGCCTGGGATCGGGGGGCACGGGAGACCCAGTACTTC
TRBJ1-2	.	TRBV4-3	.	15	CASSQDRGQGNGYTF	TGCGCCAGCAGCCAAGATCGCGGTCAGGGAAATGGCTACACCTTC
TRBJ1-2	.	TRBV30	.	12	CAWSRANYGYTF	TGTGCCTGGAGTCGAGCTAACTATGGCTACACCTTC
TRBJ1-1	.	TRBV27	.	11	CATEAGTGAFF	TGTGCCACCGAAGCCGGGACTGGAGCTTTCTTT
TRBJ2-5	.	TRBV6-5	.	13	CASSRTVKETQYF	TGTGCCAGCAGTAGGACAGTCAAAGAGACCCAGTACTTC
TRBJ2-4	TRBD1	TRBV5-1	.	19	CASSSPVGGQGRAKNIQYF	TGCGCCAGCAGCTCCCCGGTGGGGGGACAGGGAAGGGCCAAAAACATTCAGTACTTC
TRBJ1-2	.	TRBV6-5	.	14	CASSASQGFSGYTF	TGTGCCAGCAGTGCGAGCCAGGGATTCTCTGGCTACACCTTC
TRBJ2-2	.	TRBV7-9	.	15	CASSYSTGITGELFF	TGTGCCAGCAGCTACTCTACAGGAATCACCGGGGAGCTGTTTTTT
TRBJ1-4	TRBD1	TRBV2	.	14	CASSGQGANEKLFF	TGTGCCAGCAGTGGACAGGGGGCGAATGAAAAACTGTTTTTT
TRBJ2-7	.	TRBV6-5	.	15	CASSYSGGSSYEQYF	TGTGCCAGCAGTTACTCTGGCGGAAGCTCCTACGAGCAGTACTTC
TRBJ1-1	.	TRBV14	.	12	CASSRLGREAFF	TGTGCCAGCTCCAGGCTGGGCCGAGAAGCTTTCTTT
TRBJ2-7	.	TRBV28	.	14	CASSTIRGRGEQYF	TGTGCCAGCAGTACCATTAGGGGGCGGGGCGAGCAGTACTTC
TRBJ2-2	.	TRBV9	few	15	CASSPGGTNTGELFF	TGTGCCAGCAGCCCCGGAGGGACGAACACCGGGGAGCTGTTTTTT
TRBJ1-1	TRBD1	TRBV18	.	17	CASSPKLGQGDGTEAFF	TGTGCCAGCTCACCGAAACTTGGACAGGGAGATGGCACTGAAGCTTTCTTT
TRBJ2-5	.	TRBV2	few	12	CASMRVLETQYF	TGTGCCAGCATGAGGGTTCTTGAGACCCAGTACTTC
TRBJ2-1	TRBD2	TRBV6-4	.	15	CASSRLAGEGNEQFF	TGTGCCAGCAGCCGACTAGCGGGAGAGGGCAATGAGCAGTTCTTC
TRBJ1-5	TRBD1	TRBV7-2	few	15	CASSLQGASNQPQHF	TGTGCCAGCAGTTTACAGGGGGCTAGCAATCAGCCCCAGCATTTT
TRBJ1-6	.	TRBV7-9	.	15	CASSLGRQGSSPLHF	TGTGCCAGCAGCTTAGGCCGGCAGGGGAGTTCACCCCTCCACTTT
TRBJ1-2	TRBD1	TRBV7-2	.	14	CASSFLTGNYGYTF	TGTGCCAGCAGCTTCCTGACAGGGAACTATGGCTACACCTTC
TRBJ2-7	TRBD2	TRBV7-6	few	15	CASSNRLAGAYEQYF	TGTGCCAGCAGCAACCGACTAGCGGGAGCCTACGAGCAGTACTTC
TRBJ2-1	TRBD1	TRBV7-2	.	17	CASNPGQGKVVNNEQFF	TGTGCCAGCAACCCGGGACAGGGAAAAGTAGTGAACAATGAGCAGTTCTTC
TRBJ2-3	.	TRBV5-8	.	15	CASSLEPTGTDTQYF	TGTGCCAGCAGCTTGGAACCCACAGGCACAGATACGCAGTATTTT